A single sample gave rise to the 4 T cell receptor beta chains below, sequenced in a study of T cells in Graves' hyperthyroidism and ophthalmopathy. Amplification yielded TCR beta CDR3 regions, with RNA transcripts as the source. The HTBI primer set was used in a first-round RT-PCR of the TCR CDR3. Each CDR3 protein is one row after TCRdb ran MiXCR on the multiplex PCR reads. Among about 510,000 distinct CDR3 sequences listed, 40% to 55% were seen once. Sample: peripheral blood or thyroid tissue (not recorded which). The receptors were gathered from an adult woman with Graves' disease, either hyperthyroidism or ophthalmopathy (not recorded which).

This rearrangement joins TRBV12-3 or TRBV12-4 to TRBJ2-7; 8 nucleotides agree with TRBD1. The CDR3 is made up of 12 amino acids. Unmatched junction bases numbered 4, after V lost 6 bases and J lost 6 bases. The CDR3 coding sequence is TGTGCCAGCAGCGACAGGGGTGGCGAGCAGTACTTC. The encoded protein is CASSDRGGEQYF.

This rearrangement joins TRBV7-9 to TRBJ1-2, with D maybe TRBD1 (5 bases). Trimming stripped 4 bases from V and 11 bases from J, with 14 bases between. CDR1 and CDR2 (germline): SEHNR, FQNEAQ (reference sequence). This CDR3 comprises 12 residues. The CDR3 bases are TGTGCCAGCAGCTCGGGACTGTTCTATTACACCTTC. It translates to CASSSGLFYYTF.

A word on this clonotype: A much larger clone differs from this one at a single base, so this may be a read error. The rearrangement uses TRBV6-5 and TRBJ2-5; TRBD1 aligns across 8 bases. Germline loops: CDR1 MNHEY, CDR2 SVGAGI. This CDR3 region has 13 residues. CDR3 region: CASIRQGFETQHF. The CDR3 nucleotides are TGTGCCAGCATTAGACAGGGGTTTGAGACCCAGCACTTC.

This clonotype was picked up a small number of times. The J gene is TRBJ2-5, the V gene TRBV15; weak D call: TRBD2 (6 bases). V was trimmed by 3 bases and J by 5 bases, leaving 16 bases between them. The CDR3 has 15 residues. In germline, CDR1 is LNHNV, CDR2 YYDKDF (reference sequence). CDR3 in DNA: TGTGCCACCAGCAGCGGCCGGGGGTCCGTGGAGACCCAGTACTTC. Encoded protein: CATSSGRGSVETQYF.